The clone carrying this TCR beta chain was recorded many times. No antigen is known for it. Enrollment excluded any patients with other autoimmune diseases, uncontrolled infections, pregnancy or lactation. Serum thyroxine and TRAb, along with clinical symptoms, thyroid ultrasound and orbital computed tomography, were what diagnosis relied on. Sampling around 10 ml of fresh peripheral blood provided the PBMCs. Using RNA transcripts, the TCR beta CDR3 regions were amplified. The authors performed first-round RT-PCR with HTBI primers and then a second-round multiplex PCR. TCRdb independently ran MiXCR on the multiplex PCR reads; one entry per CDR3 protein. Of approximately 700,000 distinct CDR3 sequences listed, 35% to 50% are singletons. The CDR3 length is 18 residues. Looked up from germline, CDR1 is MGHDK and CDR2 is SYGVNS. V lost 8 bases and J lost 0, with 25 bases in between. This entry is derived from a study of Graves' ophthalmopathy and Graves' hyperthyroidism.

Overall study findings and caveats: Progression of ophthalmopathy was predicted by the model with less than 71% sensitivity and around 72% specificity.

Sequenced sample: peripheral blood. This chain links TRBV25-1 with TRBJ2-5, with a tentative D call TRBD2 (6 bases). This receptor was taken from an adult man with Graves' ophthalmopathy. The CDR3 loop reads CASVDSSPSGQYQETQYF. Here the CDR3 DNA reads TGTGCCAGCGTAGATAGTAGTCCAAGCGGGCAGTACCAAGAGACCCAGTACTTC.